The source of this TCR beta chain is a study of blood T cell repertoires in COVID-19. Across the study: Samples representing acute and convalescent COVID-19 were sourced from the United States, Italy and Spain. From T cells, B-cell-depleted T cells, or PBMCs came the material, which was cDNA or gDNA.

The CDR3 has 15 amino acids. Germline CDR1 SGHTA, CDR2 FQGNSA. Trimming took off 4 bases at V and 10 bases at J, with 20 bases between the two ends. Methods used by the authors: Cell counts per sample came from amplifying reference gene primers. Profiling relied on immunoSEQ multiplex PCR, and the TCRdb table lists in-frame clones only, not all of them. V, J and clone size are those of that table, while D and trimming were read from the DNA. The repertoire holds 200,000 to 300,000 clones, with around nine tenths as singletons. This clonotype originated in a man aged 40-49 years who had recovered from COVID-19. Sequenced sample: peripheral blood. The rearrangement links TRBV7-2 to TRBJ2-1, with a weak D call TRBD2 (6 bases). The CDR3 DNA reads as TGTGCCAGCAGCTGGACGGGAGACGGGAAGGTGGAGCAGTTCTTC. Amino acids: CASSWTGDGKVEQFF.